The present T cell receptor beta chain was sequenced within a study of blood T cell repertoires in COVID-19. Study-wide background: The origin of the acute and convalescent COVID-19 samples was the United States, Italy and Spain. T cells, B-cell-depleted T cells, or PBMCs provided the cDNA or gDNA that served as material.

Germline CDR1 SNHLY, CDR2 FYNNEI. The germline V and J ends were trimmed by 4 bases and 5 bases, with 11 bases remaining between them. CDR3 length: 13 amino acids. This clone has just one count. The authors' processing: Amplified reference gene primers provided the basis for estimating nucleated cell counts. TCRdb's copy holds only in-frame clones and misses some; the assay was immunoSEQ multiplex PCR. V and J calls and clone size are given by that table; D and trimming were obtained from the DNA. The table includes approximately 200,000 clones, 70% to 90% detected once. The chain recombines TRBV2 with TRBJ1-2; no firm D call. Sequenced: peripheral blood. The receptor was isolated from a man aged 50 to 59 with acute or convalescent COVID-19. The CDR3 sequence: CASSATEGYGYTF. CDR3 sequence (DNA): TGTGCCAGCAGTGCCACGGAGGGTTATGGCTACACCTTC.